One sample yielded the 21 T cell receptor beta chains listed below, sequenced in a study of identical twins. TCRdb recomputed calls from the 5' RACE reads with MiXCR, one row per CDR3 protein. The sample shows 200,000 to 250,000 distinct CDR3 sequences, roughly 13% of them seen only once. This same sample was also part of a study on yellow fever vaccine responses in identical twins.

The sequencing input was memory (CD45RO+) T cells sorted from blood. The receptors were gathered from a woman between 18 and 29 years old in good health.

CDR3 in amino acids: CASCPGTSGTPYNEQFF. The DNA for the CDR3 is TGTGCCAGCTGCCCCGGGACTAGCGGGACGCCCTACAATGAGCAGTTCTTC. V usage is TRBV2 and J usage is TRBJ2-1; 13 bases are shared with TRBD2. From germline, CDR1 is SNHLY and CDR2 FYNNEI. V was pared by 8 bases and J by 2 bases, with 9 bases of the junction left unmatched. This CDR3 has 17 residues.

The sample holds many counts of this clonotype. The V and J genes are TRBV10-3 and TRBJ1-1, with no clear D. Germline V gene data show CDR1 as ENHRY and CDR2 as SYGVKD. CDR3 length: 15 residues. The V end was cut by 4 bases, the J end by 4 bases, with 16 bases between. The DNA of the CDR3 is TGTGCCATCAGTGGTAGGGCCGAAACGGGCACTGAAGCTTTCTTT. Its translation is CAISGRAETGTEAFF.

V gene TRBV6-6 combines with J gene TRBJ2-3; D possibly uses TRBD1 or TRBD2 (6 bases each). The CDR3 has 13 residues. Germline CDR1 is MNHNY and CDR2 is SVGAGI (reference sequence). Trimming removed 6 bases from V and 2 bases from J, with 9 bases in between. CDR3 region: CASRGGATDTQYF. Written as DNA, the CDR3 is TGTGCCAGCAGGGGGGGCGCCACAGATACGCAGTATTTT.

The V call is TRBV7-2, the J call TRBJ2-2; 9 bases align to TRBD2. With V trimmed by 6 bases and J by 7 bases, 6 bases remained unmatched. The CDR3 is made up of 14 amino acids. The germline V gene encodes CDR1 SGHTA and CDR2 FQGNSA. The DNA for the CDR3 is TGTGCCAGCAGGGGAGCGGGAGGCGGCGGGGAGCTGTTTTTT. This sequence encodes CASRGAGGGGELFF. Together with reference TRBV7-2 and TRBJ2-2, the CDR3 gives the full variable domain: GAGVSQSPSNKVTEKGKDVELRCDPISGHTALYWYRQSLGQGLEFLIYFQGNSAPDKSGLPSDRFSAERTGGSVSTLTIQRTQQEDSAVYLCASRGAGGGGELFFGEGSRLTVL.

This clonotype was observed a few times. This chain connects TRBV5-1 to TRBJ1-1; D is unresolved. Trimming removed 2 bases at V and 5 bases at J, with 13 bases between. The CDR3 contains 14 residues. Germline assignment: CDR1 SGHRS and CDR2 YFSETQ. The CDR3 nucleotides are TGCGCCAGCAGCTTTTCGTTGGGGATGACTGAAGCTTTCTTT. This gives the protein CASSFSLGMTEAFF.

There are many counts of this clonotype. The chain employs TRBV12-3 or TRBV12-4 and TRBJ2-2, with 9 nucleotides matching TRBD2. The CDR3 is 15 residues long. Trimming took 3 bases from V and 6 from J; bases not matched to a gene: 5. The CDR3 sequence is CASSLGGRAPGELFF. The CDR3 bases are TGTGCCAGCAGTTTGGGCGGGAGGGCCCCCGGGGAGCTGTTTTTT.

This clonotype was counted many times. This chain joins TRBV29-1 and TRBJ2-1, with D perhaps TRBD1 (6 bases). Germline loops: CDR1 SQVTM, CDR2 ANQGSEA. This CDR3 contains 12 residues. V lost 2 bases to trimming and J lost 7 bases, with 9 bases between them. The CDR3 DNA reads TGCAGCGTTGAATTGGGGGCGAATGAGCAGTTCTTC. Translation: CSVELGANEQFF.

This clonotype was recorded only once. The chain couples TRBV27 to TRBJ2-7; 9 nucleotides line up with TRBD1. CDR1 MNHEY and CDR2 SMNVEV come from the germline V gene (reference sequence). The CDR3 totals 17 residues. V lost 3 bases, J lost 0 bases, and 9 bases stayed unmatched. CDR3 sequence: CASSFYGTGKSSYEQYF. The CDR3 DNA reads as TGTGCCAGCAGTTTCTATGGGACAGGGAAGAGCTCCTACGAGCAGTACTTC.

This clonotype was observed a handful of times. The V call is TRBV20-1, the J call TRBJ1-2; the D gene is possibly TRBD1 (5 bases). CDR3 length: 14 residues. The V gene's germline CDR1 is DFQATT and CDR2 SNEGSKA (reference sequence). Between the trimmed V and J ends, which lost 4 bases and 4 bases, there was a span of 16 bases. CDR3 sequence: CSAIPGGGIYGYTF. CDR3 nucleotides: TGCAGTGCTATCCCGGGGGGGGGTATCTATGGCTACACCTTC.

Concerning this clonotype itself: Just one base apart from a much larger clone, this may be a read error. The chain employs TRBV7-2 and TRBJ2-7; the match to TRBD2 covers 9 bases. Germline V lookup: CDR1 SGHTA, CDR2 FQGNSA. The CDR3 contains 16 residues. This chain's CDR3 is CACSLGGSGSSYEQYF. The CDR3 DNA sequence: TGTGCCTGCAGCTTAGGTGGTAGCGGGAGTTCCTACGAGCAGTACTTC. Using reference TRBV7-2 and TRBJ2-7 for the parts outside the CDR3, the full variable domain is GAGVSQSPSNKVTEKGKDVELRCDPISGHTALYWYRQSLGQGLEFLIYFQGNSAPDKSGLPSDRFSAERTGGSVSTLTIQRTQQEDSAVYLCACSLGGSGSSYEQYFGPGTRLTVT.

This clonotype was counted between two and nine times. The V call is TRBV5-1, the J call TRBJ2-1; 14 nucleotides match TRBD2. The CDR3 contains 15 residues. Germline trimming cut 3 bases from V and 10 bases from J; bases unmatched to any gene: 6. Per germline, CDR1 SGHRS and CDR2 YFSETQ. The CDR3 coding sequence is TGCGCCAGCAGCTGGGGACTAGCGGGAGTAGGGGAGCAGTTCTTC. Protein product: CASSWGLAGVGEQFF.

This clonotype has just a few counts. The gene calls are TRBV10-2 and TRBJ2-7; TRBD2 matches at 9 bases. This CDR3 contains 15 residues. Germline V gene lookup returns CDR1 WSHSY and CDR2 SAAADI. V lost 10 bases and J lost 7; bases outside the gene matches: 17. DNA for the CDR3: TGCGCCAATCAGACGGGGGTAGCGGGAGTTGGTGAGCAGTACTTC. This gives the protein CANQTGVAGVGEQYF.

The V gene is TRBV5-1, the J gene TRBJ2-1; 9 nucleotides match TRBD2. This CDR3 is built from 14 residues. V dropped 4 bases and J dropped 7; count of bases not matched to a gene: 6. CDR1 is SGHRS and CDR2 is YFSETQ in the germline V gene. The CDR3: CASSPSGMRNEQFF. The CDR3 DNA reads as TGCGCCAGCAGCCCTAGCGGGATGCGAAATGAGCAGTTCTTC.

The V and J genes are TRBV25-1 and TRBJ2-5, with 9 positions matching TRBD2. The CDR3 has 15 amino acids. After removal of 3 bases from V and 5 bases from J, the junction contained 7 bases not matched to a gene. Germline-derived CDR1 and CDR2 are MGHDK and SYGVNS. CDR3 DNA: TGTGCCAGCAGTGAGCGAAGGACTAGCGCTGAGACCCAGTACTTC. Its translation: CASSERRTSAETQYF.

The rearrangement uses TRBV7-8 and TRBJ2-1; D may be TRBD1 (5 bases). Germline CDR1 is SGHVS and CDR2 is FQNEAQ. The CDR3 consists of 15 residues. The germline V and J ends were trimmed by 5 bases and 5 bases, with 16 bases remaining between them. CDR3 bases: TGTGCCAGCAGCAACCCCCTGGACAATAACAATGAGCAGTTCTTC. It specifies CASSNPLDNNNEQFF.

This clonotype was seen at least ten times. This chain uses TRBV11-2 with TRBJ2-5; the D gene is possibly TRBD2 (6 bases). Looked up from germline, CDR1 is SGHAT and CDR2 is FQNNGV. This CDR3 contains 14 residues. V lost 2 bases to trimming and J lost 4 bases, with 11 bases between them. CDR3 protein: CASSLMGGPETQYF. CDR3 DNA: TGTGCCAGCAGCTTAATGGGGGGACCAGAGACCCAGTACTTC.

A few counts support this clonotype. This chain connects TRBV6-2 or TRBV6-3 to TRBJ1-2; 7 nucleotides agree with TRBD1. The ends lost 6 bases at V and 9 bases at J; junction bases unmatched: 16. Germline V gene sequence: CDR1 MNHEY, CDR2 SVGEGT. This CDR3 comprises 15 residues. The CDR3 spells CASRDTGTVLRSYTF. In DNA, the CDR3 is TGTGCCAGCAGAGACACCGGGACAGTCTTGAGGAGCTACACCTTC.

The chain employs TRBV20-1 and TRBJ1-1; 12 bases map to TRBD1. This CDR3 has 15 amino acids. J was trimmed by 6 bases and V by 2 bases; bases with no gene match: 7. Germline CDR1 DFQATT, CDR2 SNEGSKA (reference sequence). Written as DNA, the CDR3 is TGCAGTGCTAGACCCGGGGGACAGGGGGCATCTGAAGCTTTCTTT. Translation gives CSARPGGQGASEAFF.

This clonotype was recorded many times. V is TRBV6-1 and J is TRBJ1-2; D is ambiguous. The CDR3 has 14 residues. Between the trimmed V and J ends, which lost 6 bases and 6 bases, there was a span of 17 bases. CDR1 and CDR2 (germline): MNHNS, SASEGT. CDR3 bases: TGTGCCAGCAGCCACCAGACTACTCCTCATGGCTACACCTTC. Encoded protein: CASSHQTTPHGYTF.

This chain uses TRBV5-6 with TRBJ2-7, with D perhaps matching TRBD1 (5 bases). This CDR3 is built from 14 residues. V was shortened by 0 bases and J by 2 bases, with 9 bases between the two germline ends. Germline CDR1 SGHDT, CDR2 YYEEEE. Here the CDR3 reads CASSLGQLTYEQYF. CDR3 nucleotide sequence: TGTGCCAGCAGCTTGGGACAGCTAACCTACGAGCAGTACTTC.

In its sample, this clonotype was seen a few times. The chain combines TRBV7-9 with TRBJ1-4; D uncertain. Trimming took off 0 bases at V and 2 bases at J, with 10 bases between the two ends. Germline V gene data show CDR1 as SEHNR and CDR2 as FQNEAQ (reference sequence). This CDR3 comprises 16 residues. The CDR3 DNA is TGTGCCAGCAGCTTAGCCAATCGGGGTACTAATGAAAAACTGTTTTTT. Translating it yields CASSLANRGTNEKLFF.